This TCR beta chain was sequenced during a study of a mutant IDH1 vaccine in newly diagnosed glioma. On the study more broadly: Earlier treatment was radiotherapy, temozolomide, or both, with most getting both.

The table came from immunoSEQ multiplex PCR; TCRdb's copy has only in-frame clones and leaves some out. The table records about 34,000 clones, over 60% of them present only once. For this clone: Its antigen is unidentified.

Findings and limits, study-wide: No link was apparently found between pseudoprogression and changes in top peripheral T cell clonotypes.

The V end was cut by 0 bases, the J end by 2 bases, with 12 bases between. There are 15 residues in the CDR3. Germline CDR1 reads SGDLS; CDR2 reads YYNGEE. The sample's time point: baseline, week 1 (first vaccination visit). Indicated treatment: pre-vaccination baseline after standard-of-care therapy. New IDH1-mutant, ATRX-lost WHO grade 3 or 4 astrocytomas occurred in donors. The TCR originated in a man aged 50 to 60 with glioma. Some clones in this sample may be carry-over from other donors' samples. V and J are TRBV9 and TRBJ2-7; maybe TRBD2 (5 bases). The starting material was peripheral blood mononuclear cells (PBMCs), obtained from a glioma patient treated with radiotherapy, temozolomide or both. The CDR3, as DNA: TGTGCCAGCAGCGTAGGTGGAGAGAGGGCCTACGAGCAGTACTTC. Translating gives CASSVGGERAYEQYF.